Sequencing of this TCR beta chain was carried out in a study of human T cells and chemical hapten exposure. Study as a whole: Alopecia areata, totalis or universalis affected patients, mainly female. Mainly, slight library volume differences in the pool made TCR yields vary.

The sample's time point: pre-sensitization, week 0. Treatment indicated: therapeutic diphenylcyclopropenone sensitization with weekly scalp DPC. Regarding the study as a whole: Among TCRs, those above 1 in 1000 frequency were unaffected by DPC sensitization.

TCRdb used MiXCR to reprocess the RACE reads, holding one entry per CDR3 protein. The table has some 330,000 distinct CDR3 sequences, around 5% seen once. At least ten counts were recorded for this clonotype. Its antigen is still unknown. This specimen was whole blood, taken in connection with sensitization to the hapten diphenylcyclopropenone (DPC). The TCR sequence derives from a woman younger than 35 with alopecia areata. Some clones in this sample may be carry-over from other donors' samples.

CDR3 in DNA: TGTGCCAGCAGCTTAGCCTCCACAGGGTTCACTGAAGCTTTCTTT. Its protein product is CASSLASTGFTEAFF. The chain couples TRBV7-6 to TRBJ1-1, with D perhaps matching TRBD1 (6 bases). The CDR3 loop spans 15 amino acids. Between the trimmed V and J ends, which lost 0 bases and 4 bases, there was a span of 12 bases. Germline V CDR1 and CDR2: SGHVS, FNYEAQ. The complete variable domain, with remaining parts taken from reference TRBV7-6 and TRBJ1-1, reads GAGVSQSPRYKVTKRGQDVALRCDPISGHVSLYWYRQALGQGPEFLTYFNYEAQQDKSGLPNDRFSAERPEGSISTLTIQRTEQRDSAMYRCASSLASTGFTEAFFGQGTRLTVV.